The clone carrying this T cell receptor (beta chain) was counted between two and nine times. The data are from a study of T-cell reconstitution after alpha-beta-depleted transplantation in children. This CDR3 contains 14 residues. The V and J ends lost 3 bases and 4 bases, in that order; junction bases with no gene match: 4. Germline assignment: CDR1 DFQATT and CDR2 SNEGSKA (reference sequence). Preparation of the TCRbeta library involved a method that used unique molecular identifiers. One entry per CDR3 protein, called by TCRdb with MiXCR from the PCR reads. The sample has 450,000 to 500,000 distinct CDR3 sequences, 12% seen once.

The clonotype comes from a human donor who donated a stem cell graft to a child with combined immunodeficiency. This chain connects TRBV20-1 to TRBJ2-7; 12 bases align to TRBD1. The sample was PBMCs from the stem cell graft donor, taken from the stem cell graft. CDR3 bases: TGCAGTGCTAGGGGACAGGGGGCTTGGTACGAGCAGTACTTC. It codes for CSARGQGAWYEQYF.